The clone carrying this T cell receptor (beta chain) came up once. The data stem from a study of blood T cell repertoires in COVID-19. TCRdb's copy holds only in-frame clones and misses some; the assay was immunoSEQ multiplex PCR. The sample yields 160,000 or so clones, about 88% seen once. In germline, CDR1 is LNHDA, CDR2 SQIVND (reference sequence). The V and J ends lost 6 bases and 0 bases, in that order; junction bases with no gene match: 3. The CDR3 spans 15 residues. The sequence came from a woman of 80 years or more with acute or convalescent COVID-19. V is TRBV19 and J is TRBJ1-5, with 9 nucleotides matching TRBD1. Sequenced material: peripheral blood. The CDR3 loop is CASRVTGGSNQPQHF. The CDR3, as DNA: TGTGCCAGTAGGGTGACAGGGGGTAGCAATCAGCCCCAGCATTTT.